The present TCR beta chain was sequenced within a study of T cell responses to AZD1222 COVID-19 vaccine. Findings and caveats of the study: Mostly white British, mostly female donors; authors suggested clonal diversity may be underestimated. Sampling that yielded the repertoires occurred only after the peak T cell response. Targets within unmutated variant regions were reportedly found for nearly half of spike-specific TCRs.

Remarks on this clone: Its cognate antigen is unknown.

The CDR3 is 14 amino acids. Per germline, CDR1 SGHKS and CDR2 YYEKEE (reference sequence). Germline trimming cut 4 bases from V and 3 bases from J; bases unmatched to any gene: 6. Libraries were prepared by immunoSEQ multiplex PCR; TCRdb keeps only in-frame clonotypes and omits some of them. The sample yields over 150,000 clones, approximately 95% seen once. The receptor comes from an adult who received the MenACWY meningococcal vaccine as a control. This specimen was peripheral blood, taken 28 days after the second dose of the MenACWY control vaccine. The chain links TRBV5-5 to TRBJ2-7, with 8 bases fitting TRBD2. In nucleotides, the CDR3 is TGTGCCAGCAGCCTTTCGGGGGGGAACTACGAGCAGTACTTC. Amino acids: CASSLSGGNYEQYF.